This T cell receptor (beta chain) is from a study of Ad26.COV2.S vaccination and SARS-CoV-2 variants. Profiled with immunoSEQ multiplex PCR; TCRdb holds only in-frame clones, not every one. The table lists a few hundred thousand clones, 75% to 95% of them singletons, with 12% in the top ten. Treatment meaning: around 19 received Ad26.COV2.S at low or high dose, single or two shots; five or six received placebo; per-sample allocation not given. Sampling occurred on day 63 after the first vaccine or placebo injection. The vaccine delivered Wuhan-strain SARS-CoV-2 spike through an Ad26 vector. The study, taken as a whole, reports: Relative to placebo recipients, vaccine recipients exhibited elevated spike-specific TCR breadth. TCR breadth and depth estimates may have understated total T cell responses.

To note about this clone: Its antigen remains unidentified.

CDR1 and CDR2 from the germline V gene are LGHDT and YNNKEL (reference sequence). Trimming took off 4 bases at V and 3 bases at J, with 3 bases between the two ends. The CDR3 has 12 residues. The gene calls are TRBV3-1 (or the pseudogene TRBV3-2) and TRBJ1-4, with no clear D. This receptor was taken from a person between 18 and 60 years old who received the Ad26.COV2.S COVID-19 vaccine or a placebo. The sequencing here drew on peripheral blood, taken in a trial of Ad26.COV2.S vaccine versus placebo. The CDR3 region is CASSLSNEKLFF. The CDR3 region has the DNA TGTGCCAGCAGCCTTTCTAATGAAAAACTGTTTTTT.